The clone carrying this T cell receptor (beta chain) came up a few times. TCRdb ran MiXCR on the RT-PCR reads and lists one entry per CDR3 protein. The sample has about 700,000 distinct CDR3 sequences; 13% to 15% are singletons. The clonotype originates from a female donor in good health, serving as a healthy control. The sequenced sample consisted of memory CD4+ T cells from blood.

The CDR3 region has the DNA TGCACCAGCAGCCGTCAGGGTTCCGGGGGGGCCATAGATACGCAGTATTTT. This codes for CTSSRQGSGGAIDTQYF. This chain connects TRBV1 to TRBJ2-3; the D call TRBD2 from the table was never checked on the DNA. TRBV1 is noted as a pseudogene. The CDR3 totals 17 residues.